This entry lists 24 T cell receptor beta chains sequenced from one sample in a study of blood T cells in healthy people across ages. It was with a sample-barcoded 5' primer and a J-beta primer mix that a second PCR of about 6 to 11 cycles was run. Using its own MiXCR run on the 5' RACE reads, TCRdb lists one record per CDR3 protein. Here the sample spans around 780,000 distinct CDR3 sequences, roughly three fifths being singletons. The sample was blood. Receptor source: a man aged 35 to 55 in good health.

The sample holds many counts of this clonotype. For the CDR3, the DNA is TGTGCCAGCAGCAGAAGGGGGGGCTCGGAGGATACGCAGTATTTT. Translated, it gives CASSRRGGSEDTQYF. V usage is TRBV6-4 and J usage is TRBJ2-3; TRBD2 might be the D (7 bases). V shed 6 bases and J shed 6 bases, with 19 bases lying between them. From germline, CDR1 is MRHNA and CDR2 SNTAGT. There are 15 residues in the CDR3.

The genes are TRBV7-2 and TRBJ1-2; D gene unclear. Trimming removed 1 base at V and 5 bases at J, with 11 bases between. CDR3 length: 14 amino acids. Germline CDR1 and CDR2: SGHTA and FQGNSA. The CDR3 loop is CASSLGNLGYGYTF. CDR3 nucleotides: TGTGCCAGCAGCTTAGGGAATCTGGGGTATGGCTACACCTTC.

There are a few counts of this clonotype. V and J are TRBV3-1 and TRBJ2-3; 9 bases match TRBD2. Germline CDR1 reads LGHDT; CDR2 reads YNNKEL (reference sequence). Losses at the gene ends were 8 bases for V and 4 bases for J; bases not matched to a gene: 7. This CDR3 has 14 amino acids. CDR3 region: CASCGRANPDTQYF. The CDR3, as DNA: TGTGCCAGCTGCGGGAGGGCCAATCCAGATACGCAGTATTTT.

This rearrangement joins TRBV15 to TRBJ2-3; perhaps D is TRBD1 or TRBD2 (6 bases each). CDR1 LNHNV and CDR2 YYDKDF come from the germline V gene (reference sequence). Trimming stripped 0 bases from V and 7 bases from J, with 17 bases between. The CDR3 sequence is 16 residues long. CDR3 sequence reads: CATSRDRGANGNTQYF. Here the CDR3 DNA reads TGTGCCACCAGCAGAGATAGGGGGGCTAATGGGAATACGCAGTATTTT.

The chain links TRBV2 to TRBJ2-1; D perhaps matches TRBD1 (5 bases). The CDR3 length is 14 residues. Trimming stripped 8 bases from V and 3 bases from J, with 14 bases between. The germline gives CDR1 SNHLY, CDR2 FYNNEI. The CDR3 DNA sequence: TGTGCCAGCTCCCAGGGCGAAATCTACAATGAGCAGTTCTTC. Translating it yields CASSQGEIYNEQFF.

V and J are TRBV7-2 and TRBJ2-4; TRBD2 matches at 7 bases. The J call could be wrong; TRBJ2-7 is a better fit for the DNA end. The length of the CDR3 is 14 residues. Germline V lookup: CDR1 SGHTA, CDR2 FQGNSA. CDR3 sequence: CASSLGGSPVEQYF. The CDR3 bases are TGTGCCAGCAGCTTAGGCGGGAGCCCGGTCGAGCAGTACTTC.

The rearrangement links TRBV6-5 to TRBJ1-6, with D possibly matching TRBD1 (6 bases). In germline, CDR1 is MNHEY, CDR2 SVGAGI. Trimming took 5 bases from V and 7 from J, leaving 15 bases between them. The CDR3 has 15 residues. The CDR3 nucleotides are TGTGCCAGCAGTCAGGGACACAAGGGCAATTCACCCCTCCACTTT. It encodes CASSQGHKGNSPLHF.

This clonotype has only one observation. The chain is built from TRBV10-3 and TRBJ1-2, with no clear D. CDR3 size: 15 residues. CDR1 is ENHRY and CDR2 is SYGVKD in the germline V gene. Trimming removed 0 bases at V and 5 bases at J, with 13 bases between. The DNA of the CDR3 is TGTGCCATCAGTGAGTCGAACACGGGGATATATGGCTACACCTTC. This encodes CAISESNTGIYGYTF.

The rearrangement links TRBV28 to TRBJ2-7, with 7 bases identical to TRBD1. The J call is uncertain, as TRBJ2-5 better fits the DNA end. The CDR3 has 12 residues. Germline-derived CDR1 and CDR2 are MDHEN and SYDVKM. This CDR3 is CATQGPGETQYF. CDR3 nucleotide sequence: TGTGCCACACAGGGGCCCGGGGAGACCCAGTACTTC.

CDR3 in DNA: TGTGCCAGCAGTGACCGACCGGGACAAAGCTCCTACGAGCAGTACTTC. Residues: CASSDRPGQSSYEQYF. The gene calls are TRBV28 and TRBJ2-7, with D perhaps matching TRBD1 (6 bases). Trimming took 5 bases from V and 0 from J, leaving 17 bases between them. The germline V gene has CDR1 MDHEN and CDR2 SYDVKM. CDR3 size: 16 residues.

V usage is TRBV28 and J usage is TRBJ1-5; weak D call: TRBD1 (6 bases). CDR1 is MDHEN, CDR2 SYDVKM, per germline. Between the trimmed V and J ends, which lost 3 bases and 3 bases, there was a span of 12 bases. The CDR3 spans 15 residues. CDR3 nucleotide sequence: TGTGCCAGCAGTTTTCTCGACAGGTTCAATCAGCCCCAGCATTTT. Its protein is CASSFLDRFNQPQHF.

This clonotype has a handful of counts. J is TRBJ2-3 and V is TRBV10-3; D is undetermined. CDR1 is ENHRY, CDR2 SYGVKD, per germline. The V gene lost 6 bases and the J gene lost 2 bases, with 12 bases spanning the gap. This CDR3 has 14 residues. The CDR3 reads CAIRAQPNTDTQYF. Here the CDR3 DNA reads TGTGCCATCAGGGCCCAACCTAACACAGATACGCAGTATTTT.

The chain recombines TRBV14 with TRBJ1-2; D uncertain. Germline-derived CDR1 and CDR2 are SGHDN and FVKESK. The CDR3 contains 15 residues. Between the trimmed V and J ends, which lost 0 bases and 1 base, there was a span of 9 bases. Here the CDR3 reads CASSQETYSNYGYTF. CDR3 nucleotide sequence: TGTGCCAGCAGCCAAGAAACATATAGTAACTATGGCTACACCTTC.

The chain's CDR3 is CASSGQGLTGANVLTF. CDR3 bases: TGTGCCAGCAGCGGCCAGGGGTTAACTGGGGCCAACGTCCTGACTTTC. The chain links TRBV21-1 to TRBJ2-6; TRBD1 was called by the table and not checked on the DNA. TRBV21-1 is noted as a pseudogene. There are 16 residues in the CDR3.

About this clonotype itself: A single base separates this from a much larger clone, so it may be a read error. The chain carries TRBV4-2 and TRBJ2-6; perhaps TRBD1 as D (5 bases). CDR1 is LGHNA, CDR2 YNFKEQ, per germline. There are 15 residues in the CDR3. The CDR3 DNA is TGTGCCAGCAGCCCCAGGGAATCTGGGGCCAACGTCCCGACTTTC. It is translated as CASSPRESGANVPTF.

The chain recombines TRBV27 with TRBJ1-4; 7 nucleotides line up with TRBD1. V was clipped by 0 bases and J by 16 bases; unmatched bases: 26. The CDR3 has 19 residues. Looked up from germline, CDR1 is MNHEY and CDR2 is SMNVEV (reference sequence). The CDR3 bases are TGTGCCAGCAGTTTATCATCGAACAGGGGAATAGGAGGGGCTACGTCTGAGTTTTTT. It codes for CASSLSSNRGIGGATSEFF.

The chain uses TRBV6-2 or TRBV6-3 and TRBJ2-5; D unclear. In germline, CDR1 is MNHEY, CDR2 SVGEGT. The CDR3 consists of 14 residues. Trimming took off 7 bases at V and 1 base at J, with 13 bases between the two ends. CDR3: CASKMDALQETQYF. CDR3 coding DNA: TGTGCCAGCAAGATGGACGCACTCCAAGAGACCCAGTACTTC.

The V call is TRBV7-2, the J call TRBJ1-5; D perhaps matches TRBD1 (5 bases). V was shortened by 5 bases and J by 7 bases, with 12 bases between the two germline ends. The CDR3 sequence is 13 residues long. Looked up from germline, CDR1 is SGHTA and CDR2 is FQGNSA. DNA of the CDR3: TGTGCCAGCAGCAGTCAAAGGGACCAGCCCCAGCATTTT. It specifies CASSSQRDQPQHF.

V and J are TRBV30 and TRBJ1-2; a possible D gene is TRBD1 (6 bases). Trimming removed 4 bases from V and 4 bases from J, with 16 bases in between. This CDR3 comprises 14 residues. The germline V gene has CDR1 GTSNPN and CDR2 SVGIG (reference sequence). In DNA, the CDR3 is TGTGCCTGGACTCGGGACAACCAAGTCTATGGCTACACCTTC. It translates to CAWTRDNQVYGYTF.

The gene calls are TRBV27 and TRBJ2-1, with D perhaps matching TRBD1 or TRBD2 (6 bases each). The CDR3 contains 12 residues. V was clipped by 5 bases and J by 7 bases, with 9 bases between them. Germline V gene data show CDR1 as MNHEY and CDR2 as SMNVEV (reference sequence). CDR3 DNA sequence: TGTGCCAGCAGTCGGGGGCGAAATGAGCAGTTCTTC. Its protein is CASSRGRNEQFF.

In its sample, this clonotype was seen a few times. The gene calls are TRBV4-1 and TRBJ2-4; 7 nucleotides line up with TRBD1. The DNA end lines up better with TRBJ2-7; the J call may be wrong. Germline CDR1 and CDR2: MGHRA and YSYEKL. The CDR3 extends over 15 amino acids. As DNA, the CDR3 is TGCGCCAGCAGCCAGGGCGACAGGGTTGAACACGAGCAGTACTTC. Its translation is CASSQGDRVEHEQYF.

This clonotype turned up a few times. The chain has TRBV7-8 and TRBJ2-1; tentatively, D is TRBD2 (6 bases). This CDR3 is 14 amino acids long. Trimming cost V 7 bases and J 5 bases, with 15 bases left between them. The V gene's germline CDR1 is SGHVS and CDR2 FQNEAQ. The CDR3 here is CASTHLSGNNEQFF. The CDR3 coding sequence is TGTGCCAGCACCCACCTTAGCGGTAACAATGAGCAGTTCTTC.

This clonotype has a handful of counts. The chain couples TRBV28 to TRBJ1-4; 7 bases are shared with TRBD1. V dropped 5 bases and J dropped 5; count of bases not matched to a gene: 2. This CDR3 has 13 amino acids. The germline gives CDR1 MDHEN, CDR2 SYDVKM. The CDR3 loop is CASSEQGNEKLFF. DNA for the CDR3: TGTGCCAGCAGTGAACAGGGGAATGAAAAACTGTTTTTT. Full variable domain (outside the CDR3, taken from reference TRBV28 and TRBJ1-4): DVKVTQSSRYLVKRTGEKVFLECVQDMDHENMFWYRQDPGLGLRLIYFSYDVKMKEKGDIPEGYSVSREKKERFSLILESASTNQTSMYLCASSEQGNEKLFFGSGTQLSVL.

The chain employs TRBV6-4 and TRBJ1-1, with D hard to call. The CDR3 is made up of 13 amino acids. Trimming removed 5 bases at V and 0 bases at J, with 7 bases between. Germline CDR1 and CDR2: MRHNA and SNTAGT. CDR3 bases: TGTGCCAGCAGTCAACAGATGAACACTGAAGCTTTCTTT. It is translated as CASSQQMNTEAFF.